This T cell receptor beta chain was profiled in a study of T cells in Graves' hyperthyroidism and ophthalmopathy. RNA transcripts provided the source from which TCR beta CDR3 regions were amplified. During a first-round RT-PCR of the TCR CDR3, the HTBI primer set was used. One entry per CDR3 protein, called by TCRdb with MiXCR from the multiplex PCR reads. The table records approximately 690,000 distinct CDR3 sequences, roughly 15% of them present only once. With duration under 3 months, ophthalmopathy was active: Clinical Activity Score at least 3, NOSPECS at least 4. A patient was excluded if there was uncontrolled infection, other autoimmune disease, pregnancy or lactation. Overall study findings and caveats: Ophthalmopathy could be told apart from stable hyperthyroidism with a 13 V-J model.

The table lists this clonotype with many counts. Its antigen is as yet unknown. Germline CDR1 and CDR2: SNHLY and FYNNEI. J gave up 0 bases and V 9 bases, and 13 bases lay outside the gene matches. CDR3 length: 16 amino acids. The chain links TRBV2 to TRBJ1-1; 7 positions match TRBD1. The sequencing sample was made of blood. The receptor was isolated from a woman between 50 and 59 years old with Graves' ophthalmopathy. DNA of the CDR3: TGTGCCAGAGGCCGACGACAGGGCAACTTGAACACTGAAGCTTTCTTT. Protein sequence: CARGRRQGNLNTEAFF. The full variable domain, in which reference TRBV2 and TRBJ1-1 provide the parts outside the CDR3, is EPEVTQTPSHQVTQMGQEVILRCVPISNHLYFYWYRQILGQKVEFLVSFYNNEISEKSEIFDDQFSVERPDGSNFTLKIRSTKLEDSAMYFCARGRRQGNLNTEAFFGQGTRLTVV.